These 31 T cell receptor beta chains were all obtained from the same sample, sequenced in a study of technical replicates of blood from four donors. TCRdb's table, derived via immunoSEQ multiplex PCR, lists solely in-frame clones and lacks some. Of some 71,000 clones in the sample, nearly 98% were seen once. The sample taken for sequencing was T cells isolated from PBMCs. The receptors shown here come from a human donor in good health.

The J gene is TRBJ2-5, the V gene TRBV11-3; 9 bases are a match to TRBD1. Germline CDR1 and CDR2: SGHNT and YENEEA. Trimming removed 1 base from V and 3 bases from J; junction bases left unmatched: 9. CDR3 length equals 17 residues. The CDR3 protein is CASSLANWDRAEETQYF. The CDR3 region has the DNA TGTGCCAGCAGCTTAGCAAATTGGGACAGGGCAGAAGAGACCCAGTACTTC.

This chain joins TRBV10-2 and TRBJ1-2; 7 bases fit TRBD1. Per germline, CDR1 WSHSY and CDR2 SAAADI. There are 15 residues in the CDR3. V lost 3 bases and J lost 0; bases outside the gene matches: 4. This CDR3 is CASSDLDRANYGYTF. DNA of the CDR3: TGCGCCAGCAGTGACCTAGACAGGGCTAACTATGGCTACACCTTC.

The chain carries TRBV14 and TRBJ1-5, with D hard to call. The V end lost 1 base, the J end lost 5 bases, and 6 bases lay between the germline ends. From germline, CDR1 is SGHDN and CDR2 FVKESK. The CDR3 extends over 13 amino acids. The CDR3: CASSQVADQPQHF. In DNA, the CDR3 is TGTGCCAGCAGCCAAGTCGCGGATCAGCCCCAGCATTTT.

J is TRBJ2-7 and V is TRBV7-9; 7 positions match TRBD2. This CDR3 contains 14 residues. Trimming cost V 6 bases and J 1 base; bases outside gene matches: 6. Germline assignment: CDR1 SEHNR and CDR2 FQNEAQ (reference sequence). The CDR3 nucleotides are TGTGCCAGCAGGCTAGCTAGCGGATCCTACGAGCAGTACTTC. Translating gives CASRLASGSYEQYF.

This clone was counted a single time. J is TRBJ1-4 and V is TRBV7-9, with D perhaps matching TRBD1 (5 bases). The CDR3 totals 15 residues. The germline CDR1 and CDR2 sequences are SEHNR and FQNEAQ (reference sequence). V dropped 1 base and J dropped 8 bases, with 14 bases sitting between them. The DNA of the CDR3 is TGTGCCAGCAGCTTAGATGCAGGGTTTAAAGAAAAACTGTTTTTT. Protein product: CASSLDAGFKEKLFF.

The V and J genes are TRBV18 and TRBJ2-1; weak D call: TRBD2 (6 bases). Trimming stripped 3 bases from V and 0 bases from J, with 18 bases between. This CDR3 has 18 residues. Germline V gene sequence: CDR1 KGHSH, CDR2 LQKENI. The CDR3 region has the DNA TGTGCCAGCTCACCTCCCTACAAACGGGAGAGCTCCTACAATGAGCAGTTCTTC. Protein: CASSPPYKRESSYNEQFF.

This chain connects TRBV11-3 to TRBJ2-1, with D perhaps TRBD1 (5 bases). Germline CDR1 is SGHNT and CDR2 is YENEEA. V gave up 5 bases and J gave up 4 bases, with 9 bases separating them. The CDR3 runs 13 residues. CDR3 region: CASSIPGYNEQFF. The CDR3 DNA reads as TGTGCCAGCAGCATCCCAGGGTACAATGAGCAGTTCTTC. Using reference TRBV11-3 and TRBJ2-1 for the parts outside the CDR3, the full variable domain is EAGVVQSPRYKIIEKKQPVAFWCNPISGHNTLYWYLQNLGQGPELLIRYENEEAVDDSQLPKDRFSAERLKGVDSTLKIQPAELGDSAVYLCASSIPGYNEQFFGPGTRLTVL.

V is TRBV28 and J is TRBJ2-1; D unresolved. CDR3 size: 15 residues. CDR1 and CDR2 (germline): MDHEN, SYDVKM. V gave up 3 bases and J gave up 7 bases, with 16 bases separating them. CDR3 bases: TGTGCCAGCAGTTTCCGTAGTGTTCTCGCGAATGAGCAGTTCTTC. Translated, it gives CASSFRSVLANEQFF. The whole variable domain, remainder taken from reference TRBV28 and TRBJ2-1, is DVKVTQSSRYLVKRTGEKVFLECVQDMDHENMFWYRQDPGLGLRLIYFSYDVKMKEKGDIPEGYSVSREKKERFSLILESASTNQTSMYLCASSFRSVLANEQFFGPGTRLTVL.

The gene calls are TRBV5-6 and TRBJ2-3; 8 bases fit TRBD2. V lost 4 bases, J lost 4 bases, and 5 bases stayed unmatched. The germline V gene encodes CDR1 SGHDT and CDR2 YYEEEE. The CDR3 has 14 amino acids. Here the CDR3 reads CASSPAGGPDTQYF. DNA for the CDR3: TGTGCCAGCAGCCCTGCGGGGGGCCCAGATACGCAGTATTTT.

The chain is built from TRBV11-3 and TRBJ1-1; D is unresolved. This CDR3 is built from 14 residues. V lost 1 base, J lost 0 bases, and 6 bases lay in between. Per the germline V gene, CDR1 is SGHNT and CDR2 is YENEEA. CDR3 protein: CASSLGTVNTEAFF. CDR3 DNA sequence: TGTGCCAGCAGCTTAGGAACGGTGAACACTGAAGCTTTCTTT.

The chain links TRBV5-5 to TRBJ2-7, with a tentative D call TRBD2 (5 bases). Germline CDR1 SGHKS, CDR2 YYEKEE (reference sequence). CDR3 length: 15 residues. Trimming shortened V by 4 bases and J by 1 base, and 15 bases separated the two germline ends. CDR3 protein: CASSPVGRGSYEQYF. CDR3 in DNA: TGTGCCAGCAGCCCCGTTGGCCGAGGGTCCTACGAGCAGTACTTC.

The V call is TRBV5-1, the J call TRBJ2-7, with D possibly matching TRBD1 (6 bases). CDR1 SGHRS and CDR2 YFSETQ come from the germline V gene. This CDR3 is built from 14 residues. V was trimmed by 0 bases and J by 3 bases, leaving 10 bases between them. The CDR3 DNA follows: TGCGCCAGCAGCTTGGGGACAGTGGACTACGAGCAGTACTTC. Its protein is CASSLGTVDYEQYF.

The V gene is TRBV6-1, the J gene TRBJ1-5, with D possibly being TRBD1 (5 bases). V lost 9 bases and J lost 1, with 7 bases in between. Per the germline V gene, CDR1 is MNHNS and CDR2 is SASEGT. CDR3 length equals 12 residues. Here the CDR3 DNA reads TGTGCCAGTGCAGGGAGCAATCAGCCCCAGCATTTT. It yields the protein CASAGSNQPQHF.

The chain uses TRBV11-3 and TRBJ1-2; 11 bases align to TRBD1. The CDR3 is 13 residues long. V gave up 11 bases and J gave up 6 bases; unmatched junction bases: 8. Per the germline V gene, CDR1 is SGHNT and CDR2 is YENEEA. CDR3 region: CAVRTGGANGYTF. The CDR3, as DNA: TGTGCCGTTCGGACAGGGGGCGCAAATGGCTACACCTTC.

CDR3 coding DNA: TGTGCCAGCAGTCCAAGGTTAGCGGGGGCCACGTACAATGAGCAGTTCTTC. This codes for CASSPRLAGATYNEQFF. This chain connects TRBV7-8 to TRBJ2-1; 9 nucleotides match TRBD2. The germline CDR1 and CDR2 sequences are SGHVS and FQNEAQ. After removal of 6 bases from V and 4 bases from J, the junction contained 13 bases not matched to a gene. CDR3 length: 17 residues.

The chain combines TRBV6-1 with TRBJ2-5; 9 nucleotides line up with TRBD2. V was pared by 2 bases and J by 1 base, with 8 bases of the junction left unmatched. The CDR3 loop spans 17 amino acids. CDR1 MNHNS and CDR2 SASEGT come from the germline V gene. The CDR3 region is CASSELAGLGGQETQYF. CDR3 DNA: TGTGCCAGCAGTGAACTAGCGGGACTTGGGGGCCAAGAGACCCAGTACTTC.

This rearrangement joins TRBV27 to TRBJ1-6, with a weak D call TRBD1 (6 bases). Between the trimmed V and J ends, which lost 4 bases and 0 bases, there was a span of 7 bases. The CDR3 length is 15 residues. CDR1 is MNHEY and CDR2 is SMNVEV in the germline V gene (reference sequence). CDR3 protein: CASSSGVSYNSPLHF. Here the CDR3 DNA reads TGTGCCAGCAGTTCAGGGGTCTCCTATAATTCACCCCTCCACTTT.

The genes are TRBV30 and TRBJ2-2; 12 bases match TRBD2. Germline V gene lookup returns CDR1 GTSNPN and CDR2 SVGIG (reference sequence). J gave up 3 bases and V 8 bases, and 7 bases lay outside the gene matches. This CDR3 has 15 residues. In DNA, the CDR3 is TGTGCCGGCACTAGCGGGGGGATAGACACCGGGGAGCTGTTTTTT. This codes for CAGTSGGIDTGELFF. Using reference TRBV30 and TRBJ2-2 for the parts outside the CDR3, the full variable domain is SQTIHQWPATLVQPVGSPLSLECTVEGTSNPNLYWYRQAAGRGLQLLFYSVGIGQISSEVPQNLSASRPQDRQFILSSKKLLLSDSGFYLCAGTSGGIDTGELFFGEGSRLTVL.

V and J are TRBV4-1 and TRBJ2-7; TRBD1 might be the D (6 bases). V was clipped by 0 bases and J by 2 bases, with 11 bases between them. The germline CDR1 and CDR2 sequences are MGHRA and YSYEKL. The CDR3 spans 15 residues. The CDR3 nucleotides are TGCGCCAGCAGCCAAGAGGGGGCATTCCCCTACGAGCAGTACTTC. This encodes CASSQEGAFPYEQYF.

The V gene is TRBV27, the J gene TRBJ1-4; a possible D gene is TRBD1 (5 bases). This CDR3 is built from 18 residues. Trimming took off 0 bases at V and 3 bases at J, with 17 bases between the two ends. Germline lookup yields CDR1 MNHEY and CDR2 SMNVEV (reference sequence). Written as DNA, the CDR3 is TGTGCCAGCAGTTTATCACCCAGGGAAGTAAGACCTAATGAAAAACTGTTTTTT. Translating gives CASSLSPREVRPNEKLFF.

The V and J genes are TRBV5-5 and TRBJ1-3, with D maybe TRBD1 (6 bases). Germline loops: CDR1 SGHKS, CDR2 YYEKEE (reference sequence). V was shortened by 5 bases and J by 1 base, with 16 bases between the two germline ends. The CDR3 spans 16 residues. CDR3 in amino acids: CASSNNRVRSGNTIYF. CDR3 sequence (DNA): TGTGCCAGCAGTAATAACAGGGTGCGATCTGGAAACACCATATATTTT.

Comments on this clone: Other nucleotide sequences in the sample specify the same CDR3. The chain employs TRBV19 and TRBJ1-3; D unresolved. Germline CDR1 reads LNHDA; CDR2 reads SQIVND (reference sequence). The CDR3 totals 14 residues. The V end lost 3 bases, the J end lost 1 base, and 7 bases lay between the germline ends. The CDR3 bases are TGTGCCAGTAGTATCTCGGGTTCTGGAAACACCATATATTTT. Its protein product is CASSISGSGNTIYF.

The chain has TRBV6-1 and TRBJ2-7; 8 bases are a match to TRBD2. This CDR3 comprises 16 residues. V shed 4 bases and J 5 bases; nucleotides not matched to a gene: 13. Germline lookup yields CDR1 MNHNS and CDR2 SASEGT. The CDR3 here is CASSALRSGSDNEQYF. CDR3 nucleotide sequence: TGTGCCAGCAGTGCCCTCCGAAGCGGGAGCGACAACGAGCAGTACTTC.

The gene calls are TRBV6-5 and TRBJ1-1, with 8 nucleotides matching TRBD1. CDR1 MNHEY and CDR2 SVGAGI come from the germline V gene. There are 13 residues in the CDR3. V lost 6 bases, J lost 3 bases, and 3 bases stayed unmatched. The DNA for the CDR3 is TGTGCCAGCAGCCGGACAGGGTACACTGAAGCTTTCTTT. It translates to CASSRTGYTEAFF.

This clone has a handful of counts. The CDR3 loop reads CASSEGGEGWDNEQFF. CDR3 sequence (DNA): TGTGCCAGCAGTGAAGGGGGGGAAGGATGGGACAATGAGCAGTTCTTC. V gene TRBV6-4 combines with J gene TRBJ2-1; TRBD2 might be the D (7 bases). The CDR3 length is 16 residues. From germline, CDR1 is MRHNA and CDR2 SNTAGT. The germline V and J ends were trimmed by 3 bases and 5 bases, with 17 bases remaining between them.

The chain joins TRBV5-1 to TRBJ1-1, with D hard to call. From germline, CDR1 is SGHRS and CDR2 YFSETQ. Deletions cut 3 bases from V and 0 bases from J, with 9 bases between. The length of the CDR3 is 14 residues. In DNA form, the CDR3 reads TGCGCCAGCAGCTGGGCCATTATGAACACTGAAGCTTTCTTT. Amino acids: CASSWAIMNTEAFF.

The V gene is TRBV28, the J gene TRBJ2-7; 9 bases agree with TRBD1. V shed 3 bases, J shed 1 base, and the junction held 1 base outside the gene matches. The germline V gene encodes CDR1 MDHEN and CDR2 SYDVKM. This CDR3 has 14 amino acids. CDR3 coding DNA: TGTGCCAGCAGTTTGACAGGGGGGTCCTACGAGCAGTACTTC. It codes for CASSLTGGSYEQYF.

This sequence joins TRBV4-1 and TRBJ2-7; the D is unclear. Germline assignment: CDR1 MGHRA and CDR2 YSYEKL. V gave up 2 bases and J gave up 2 bases, with 13 bases separating them. The length of the CDR3 is 15 residues. This CDR3 is CASSQSSPSTYEQYF. DNA of the CDR3: TGCGCCAGCAGCCAATCTAGTCCGTCAACCTACGAGCAGTACTTC.

V and J are TRBV2 and TRBJ1-1; D call uncertain. Trimming took off 6 bases at V and 1 base at J, with 3 bases between the two ends. The germline gives CDR1 SNHLY, CDR2 FYNNEI. CDR3 length equals 11 residues. In DNA form, the CDR3 reads TGTGCCAGCAGCCAGAACACTGAAGCTTTCTTT. It yields the protein CASSQNTEAFF.

The chain has TRBV7-9 and TRBJ1-2, with 10 positions matching TRBD1. From germline, CDR1 is SEHNR and CDR2 FQNEAQ (reference sequence). The CDR3 has 17 residues. The junction had 7 bases not matched to a gene; V was cut back by 1 base and J by 2 bases. In nucleotides, the CDR3 is TGTGCCAGCAGCTTAGTAGGACAGGGGGTGCGAAACTATGGCTACACCTTC. Its translation: CASSLVGQGVRNYGYTF.

J is TRBJ2-7 and V is TRBV30; possibly TRBD2 for D (5 bases). Per germline, CDR1 GTSNPN and CDR2 SVGIG (reference sequence). This CDR3 comprises 14 residues. This CDR3 is CATTLSGNSYEQYF. In DNA, the CDR3 is TGTGCAACCACTCTGTCGGGGAACTCCTACGAGCAGTACTTC.